Presented here are 14 T cell receptor beta chains from one specimen sequenced in a study of somatic mutations in cytotoxic T cells in rheumatoid arthritis. Clones were read by immunoSEQ multiplex PCR, and TCRdb kept only the in-frame ones, dropping some. This sample carries roughly 16,000 clones, around 80% of them seen once, and the ten largest clones take about 10%. Sequencing was done on a sample of CD8+ T cells sorted from blood. The receptors come from an adult with rheumatoid arthritis.

This chain connects TRBV29-1 to TRBJ1-1; no reliable D call. From germline, CDR1 is SQVTM and CDR2 ANQGSEA. The V end was cut by 3 bases, the J end by 7 bases, with 6 bases between. The length of the CDR3 is 10 residues. As DNA, the CDR3 is TGCAGCGTTGAGGCAGGTGAAGCTTTCTTT. Translation gives CSVEAGEAFF.

This clone was seen a single time. V and J are TRBV6-5 and TRBJ1-2, with D unresolved. Germline V lookup: CDR1 MNHEY, CDR2 SVGAGI. The CDR3 sequence is 14 residues long. Between the trimmed V and J ends, which lost 2 bases and 7 bases, there was a span of 14 bases. The CDR3 spells CASSYLTRGGGYTF. The CDR3 coding sequence is TGTGCCAGCAGTTACCTGACCCGAGGTGGTGGCTACACCTTC.

The J gene is TRBJ1-1, the V gene TRBV18, with 7 bases lining up with TRBD1. Germline loops: CDR1 KGHSH, CDR2 LQKENI. J gave up 3 bases and V 2 bases, and 3 bases lay outside the gene matches. The CDR3 sequence is 14 residues long. CDR3: CASSPNRGDTEAFF. The CDR3 DNA follows: TGTGCCAGCTCACCAAACAGGGGAGACACTGAAGCTTTCTTT.

A few counts support this clone. The rearrangement joins TRBV2 to TRBJ2-1; 14 bases map to TRBD2. The junction had 6 bases not matched to a gene; V was cut back by 6 bases and J by 5 bases. Germline assignment: CDR1 SNHLY and CDR2 FYNNEI. The CDR3 runs to 16 residues. The CDR3 protein is CASRSGTSGGNNEQFF. As DNA, the CDR3 is TGTGCCAGCAGATCTGGGACTAGCGGGGGAAACAATGAGCAGTTCTTC. Variable domain in full (rest from reference TRBV2 and TRBJ2-1): EPEVTQTPSHQVTQMGQEVILRCVPISNHLYFYWYRQILGQKVEFLVSFYNNEISEKSEIFDDQFSVERPDGSNFTLKIRSTKLEDSAMYFCASRSGTSGGNNEQFFGPGTRLTVL.

The V call is TRBV28, the J call TRBJ1-1; 7 bases are a match to TRBD1. This CDR3 has 13 amino acids. The junction had 7 bases not matched to a gene; V was cut back by 7 bases and J by 5 bases. The germline V gene has CDR1 MDHEN and CDR2 SYDVKM. The CDR3 sequence: CASKIPGGTEAFF. The CDR3 coding sequence is TGTGCCAGCAAAATCCCAGGGGGGACTGAAGCTTTCTTT.

This rearrangement joins TRBV13 to TRBJ1-6; TRBD1 matches at 7 bases. The V and J ends lost 5 bases and 7 bases, in that order; junction bases with no gene match: 5. Germline V CDR1 and CDR2: PRHDT, FYEKMQ (reference sequence). The CDR3 is made up of 14 amino acids. The CDR3: CASSQGERNSPLHF. CDR3 nucleotide sequence: TGTGCCAGCAGCCAGGGGGAGCGAAATTCACCCCTCCACTTT. The whole variable domain, filled in from reference TRBV13 and TRBJ1-6, reads AAGVIQSPRHLIKEKRETATLKCYPIPRHDTVYWYQQGPGQDPQFLISFYEKMQSDKGSIPDRFSAQQFSDYHSELNMSSLELGDSALYFCASSQGERNSPLHFGNGTRLTVT.

The rearrangement uses TRBV5-5 and TRBJ2-7, with 9 bases fitting TRBD1. CDR3 length equals 14 residues. V was pared by 6 bases and J by 7 bases, with 11 bases of the junction left unmatched. Germline lookup yields CDR1 SGHKS and CDR2 YYEKEE (reference sequence). CDR3 protein: CASTLKQGAWEQYF. CDR3 DNA sequence: TGTGCCAGCACCCTGAAACAGGGGGCGTGGGAGCAGTACTTC.

The DNA of the CDR3 is TGTGCCAGCCCTGTAGCGGGCATATCAGGGGAAGAGACCCAGTACTTC. Amino acid sequence: CASPVAGISGEETQYF. The chain employs TRBV7-9 and TRBJ2-5; the D gene is possibly TRBD2 (7 bases). Germline V gene data show CDR1 as SEHNR and CDR2 as FQNEAQ (reference sequence). The CDR3 has 16 residues. The V and J ends lost 8 bases and 3 bases respectively, with 22 bases between them.

CDR3 residues: CASSLKGANEQFF. CDR3 nucleotide sequence: TGCGCCAGCAGCTTAAAGGGGGCCAATGAGCAGTTCTTC. The rearrangement joins TRBV5-1 to TRBJ2-1, with TRBD1 identical over 7 bases. Germline assignment: CDR1 SGHRS and CDR2 YFSETQ. The length of the CDR3 is 13 residues. V shed 2 bases, J shed 6 bases, and the junction held 2 bases outside the gene matches.

The rearrangement joins TRBV11-3 to TRBJ2-7, with D maybe TRBD1 (7 bases). There are 14 residues in the CDR3. The germline gives CDR1 SGHNT, CDR2 YENEEA. Deletions cut 1 base from V and 2 bases from J, with 9 bases between. Here the CDR3 reads CASSLGRGAYEQYF. In DNA, the CDR3 is TGTGCCAGCAGCTTAGGCAGGGGGGCCTACGAGCAGTACTTC.

This chain connects TRBV5-6 to TRBJ2-5; D gene unclear. The DNA matches TRBJ2-7 better at its end, which makes the J call doubtful. CDR1 is SGHDT, CDR2 YYEEEE, per germline. The CDR3 has 13 residues. Here the CDR3 DNA reads TGTGCCAGCAGCTTGGGGGTGTCCTACGAGCAGTACTTC. Translation: CASSLGVSYEQYF.

The chain combines TRBV11-2 with TRBJ1-1, with a possible D match to TRBD1 (5 bases). The CDR3 sequence is 15 residues long. The V gene lost 1 base and the J gene lost 2 bases, with 11 bases spanning the gap. Per the germline V gene, CDR1 is SGHAT and CDR2 is FQNNGV. CDR3 protein: CASSLVSGSNTEAFF. The CDR3 DNA sequence: TGTGCCAGCAGCTTAGTATCAGGGTCTAACACTGAAGCTTTCTTT.

This clone was counted a few times. The chain combines TRBV7-9 with TRBJ2-7; D is uncertain. Per the germline V gene, CDR1 is SEHNR and CDR2 is FQNEAQ (reference sequence). V lost 2 bases to trimming and J lost 2 bases, with 7 bases between them. The CDR3 loop spans 13 amino acids. The CDR3 bases are TGTGCCAGCAGCTTATCCAATCCCTACGAGCAGTACTTC. Encoded protein: CASSLSNPYEQYF.

The chain is built from TRBV6-5 and TRBJ2-3; D uncertain. This CDR3 contains 14 residues. V was pared by 5 bases and J by 2 bases, with 11 bases between. Germline values: CDR1 MNHEY, CDR2 SVGAGI. CDR3 nucleotide sequence: TGTGCCAGCAGTAGCAGGAGAGACACAGATACGCAGTATTTT. Its translation is CASSSRRDTDTQYF.